The clone carrying this TCR beta chain is classed as medium-sized (0.01 to 0.1%). Other DNA sequences in this specimen translate into the identical CDR3. This record belongs to a study of shared clonotypes between healthy human individuals. Study-wide background: Three CD4 naive, three CD4 memory, two CD8 naive and one CD8 memory plate were used per donor.

This CDR3 is 12 amino acids long. Trimming took off 0 bases at V and 4 bases at J, with 4 bases between the two ends. CDR1 and CDR2 from the germline V gene are GTSNPN and SVGIG (reference sequence). Sequencing was at deep level. The data were produced by immunoSEQ multiplex PCR, yet TCRdb's version contains in-frame clones alone and is incomplete. The top ten clones hold roughly 0.65% of a sample with about 1.1 million clones, around 82% of them seen once. The source is a man aged 18 to 30 in good health. Some clones in this sample may be carry-over from other donors' samples. The chain recombines TRBV30 with TRBJ1-3; D gene unclear. Sequencing was performed on memory CD4+ T cells from PBMCs. Subset specified: CD45RA-negative fraction. The CDR3 spells CAWSVNGNTIYF. DNA for the CDR3: TGTGCCTGGAGTGTAAACGGAAACACCATATATTTT.